This TCR beta chain was captured in a study of vaccination effects on CD4 cells after COVID-19. Clones were sequenced by immunoSEQ multiplex PCR, and TCRdb holds only the in-frame ones, with some missing. The sample has about 61,000 clones, around 81% seen once. General study points: Marked contraction was observed in infection-induced and vaccine-induced clones late after vaccination. The study dataset contains few convalescent patients and includes no early post-infection timepoints.

Under the ViraFEST assay, PBMC were stimulated with viral peptide pools so that antigen-specific CD4+ T cells expanded. Sequencing was performed afterwards. Between days 10 and 11 of culture, CD4+ T cells were separated out. All vaccine recipients tested negative for nucleocapsid antibodies and had never contracted SARS-CoV-2 infection. Cultivation was performed at a few million PBMC per well with around 10 IU/ml IL-2 and around 10 ug/ml peptides added. CDR1 and CDR2 (germline): MNHEY, SVGAGI. The CDR3 covers 13 residues. V was clipped by 5 bases and J by 5 bases, with 12 bases between them. Worth noting for this clone: No antigen is known for it.

The specimen was CD4+ T cells from PBMCs cultured with HCoV-229E spike peptides, collected before COVID-19 vaccination. This sequence originates from a human donor who received a COVID-19 vaccine. The V gene is TRBV6-5, the J gene TRBJ2-5; no reliable D call. The CDR3 region has the DNA TGTGCCAGCAGTCGGACCCCCCGGGAGACCCAGTACTTC. Residues: CASSRTPRETQYF.